This TCR beta chain came from a study of OX40 agonist ivuxolimab in advanced cancers. Study summary: Subjects had a mean age of about 65 years, with a range of about 23 to 90; around 80% were male. Study results and caveats: At 0.1 to 3.0 mg/kg and by week 6, CD4+ and CD8+ T cells in the blood had expanded clonally. Among T cells, CD8+ cells averaged more expanded clones than CD4+ cells.

The V gene end was trimmed by 4 bases and the J gene end by 8 bases; junction bases not matched to a gene: 9. Germline V CDR1 and CDR2: SGDLS, YYNGEE. The CDR3 loop spans 14 amino acids. As to this clone: The antigen is not known.

Repertoires were generated with immunoSEQ multiplex PCR, while TCRdb's copy carries only in-frame clones and drops some. The sample yields about 54,000 clones, approximately 85% seen once. The sequencing used CD4+ or CD8+ T cells sorted from blood, collected in a trial of the OX40 agonist ivuxolimab. This sequence originates from an adult with an advanced solid tumor such as melanoma, head and neck, liver or kidney cancer. The V gene is TRBV9, the J gene TRBJ2-1, with 7 bases identical to TRBD1. The CDR3 region is CASSPWTGVDEQFF. The CDR3 region has the DNA TGTGCCAGCAGCCCTTGGACAGGTGTCGATGAGCAGTTCTTC.